This T cell receptor beta chain was retrieved from a study of T-cell reconstitution after alpha-beta-depleted transplantation in children (dated by TCRdb to the mid-2010s). General notes on the study: Using TCR repertoire profiling, the study quantitatively followed how T-cell immune reconstitution unfolded in children after TCRalphabeta/CD19-depleted allogeneic hematopoietic cell transplantation.

The method was PCR. The run used an Illumina HiSeq 2500. TCR libraries were prepared with molecular barcoding, using unique molecular identifiers to normalize TCRbeta repertoire quantification. TCRdb trimmed the raw reads at Q25, called clones with MiXCR and kept productive beta chains. Rows with one shared CDR3 protein collapse into an entry with the most common genes and DNA. This sample is represented by about 610,000 distinct CDR3 sequences; roughly a tenth of them were singletons. Jointly, the top ten make up less than 5% of the sample. Including the terminal cysteine and phenylalanine, the CDR3 comprises 16 residues. Of all the DNA, just the CDR3 is kept, 48 bases in frame from base 1. The V and J ends are trimmed by 5 bases and 0 bases, leaving 18 bases between them. As encoded in the germline V gene, CDR1 is SGHRS while CDR2 is YFSETQ. This clonotype was counted between two and nine times. Its binding antigen is unknown. Base qualities were left out, and no much larger clone turns up one base away.

The V and J genes are TRBV5-1 and TRBJ2-7, with no confidently assigned D gene. This TCR came from a human donor who donated a stem cell graft to a child with acute myeloid leukemia. The sequencing here drew on PBMCs from the stem cell graft donor, taken from the stem cell graft. The CDR3 sequence is CASRVVGSDRSYEQYF. The base sequence is TGCGCCAGCAGGGTAGTCGGTTCCGATCGCTCCTACGAGCAGTACTTC. Reference TRBV5-1 and TRBJ2-7 genes cover what lies past the CDR3, so the full variable domain is KAGVTQTPRYLIKTRGQQVTLSCSPISGHRSVSWYQQTPGQGLQFLFEYFSETQRNKGNFPGRFSGRQFSNSRSEMNVSTLELGDSALYLCASRVVGSDRSYEQYFGPGTRLTVT.